What follows describes a single T cell receptor beta chain. This record comes from a study of blood T cell repertoires in COVID-19. Background on the study: Acute-phase and convalescent COVID-19 samples originated in the United States, Italy and Spain.

Under the authors' procedure: Amplification of reference gene primers was used by the study to estimate nucleated cell counts. Using immunoSEQ multiplex PCR, the repertoire was profiled, and TCRdb retains in-frame clones only, with some absent. Clone size and the V and J calls come from that table; the DNA yielded D and trimming. Of roughly 97,000 clones detected, 70% to 85% appear once; the ten largest clones hold roughly a tenth. The CDR3 runs 13 residues. Germline CDR1 is SGDLS and CDR2 is YYNGEE. V gave up 0 bases and J gave up 8 bases, with 11 bases separating them. The V call is TRBV9, the J call TRBJ1-2; possibly TRBD1 for D (5 bases). The sample was peripheral blood. The sequence came from a man in his sixties or seventies with acute or convalescent COVID-19. The CDR3 loop reads CASSVDSGNGYTF. The CDR3, as DNA: TGTGCCAGCAGCGTAGATTCAGGGAACGGCTACACCTTC.